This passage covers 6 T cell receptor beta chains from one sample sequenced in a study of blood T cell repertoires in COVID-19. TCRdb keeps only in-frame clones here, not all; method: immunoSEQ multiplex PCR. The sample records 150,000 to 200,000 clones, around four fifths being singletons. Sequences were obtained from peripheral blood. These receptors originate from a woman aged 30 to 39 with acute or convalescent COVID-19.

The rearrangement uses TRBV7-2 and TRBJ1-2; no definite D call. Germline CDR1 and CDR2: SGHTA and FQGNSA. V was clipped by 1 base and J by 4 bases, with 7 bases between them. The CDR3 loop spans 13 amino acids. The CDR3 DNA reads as TGTGCCAGCAGCTTAGTTCGGGGCTATGGCTACACCTTC. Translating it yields CASSLVRGYGYTF.

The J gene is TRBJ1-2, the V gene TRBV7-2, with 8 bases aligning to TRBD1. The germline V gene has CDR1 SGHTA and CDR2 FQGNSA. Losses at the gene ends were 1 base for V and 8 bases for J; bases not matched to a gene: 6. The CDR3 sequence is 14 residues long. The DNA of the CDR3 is TGTGCCAGCAGCTTAGGGACAGGGTTCGCCGGCTACACCTTC. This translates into CASSLGTGFAGYTF.

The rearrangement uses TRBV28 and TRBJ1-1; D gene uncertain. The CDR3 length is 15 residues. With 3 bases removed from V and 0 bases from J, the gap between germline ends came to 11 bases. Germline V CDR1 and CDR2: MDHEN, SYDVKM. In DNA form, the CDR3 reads TGTGCCAGCAGTTTCCCCTCGGAGATGAACACTGAAGCTTTCTTT. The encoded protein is CASSFPSEMNTEAFF.

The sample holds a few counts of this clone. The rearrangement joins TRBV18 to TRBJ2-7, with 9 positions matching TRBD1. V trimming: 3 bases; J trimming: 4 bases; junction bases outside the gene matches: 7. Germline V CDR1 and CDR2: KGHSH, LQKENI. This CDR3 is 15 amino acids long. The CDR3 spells CASSPPGQGRYEQYF. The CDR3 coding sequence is TGTGCCAGCTCACCGCCGGGACAGGGAAGGTACGAGCAGTACTTC.

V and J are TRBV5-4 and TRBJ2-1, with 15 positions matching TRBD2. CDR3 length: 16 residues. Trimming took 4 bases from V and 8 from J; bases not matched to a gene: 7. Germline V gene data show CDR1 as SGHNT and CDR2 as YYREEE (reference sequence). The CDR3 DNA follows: TGTGCCAGCAGCCGGGGACTAGCGGGGGGTAGGGATGAGCAGTTCTTC. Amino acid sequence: CASSRGLAGGRDEQFF. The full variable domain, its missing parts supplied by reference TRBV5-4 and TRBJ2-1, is ETGVTQSPTHLIKTRGQQVTLRCSSQSGHNTVSWYQQALGQGPQFIFQYYREEENGRGNFPPRFSGLQFPNYSSELNVNALELDDSALYLCASSRGLAGGRDEQFFGPGTRLTVL.

In DNA, the CDR3 is TGTGCCAGCCGTCGGACAGCCCTCTCCTACGAGCAGTACTTC. Its protein product is CASRRTALSYEQYF. The rearrangement uses TRBV6-5 and TRBJ2-7; tentative D call: TRBD1 (6 bases). Germline values: CDR1 MNHEY, CDR2 SVGAGI. The CDR3 has 14 amino acids. V lost 8 bases and J 0 bases, leaving 14 bases between the germline ends.